This T cell receptor (beta chain) was obtained from a study of T cells in Graves' hyperthyroidism and ophthalmopathy (dated by TCRdb to about 2019). About the investigation overall: Peripheral blood was collected at initial diagnosis, before any treatment. After sampling, hyperthyroidism patients received methimazole starting at 30 mg daily, and ophthalmopathy patients received high-dose intravenous methylprednisolone. TCR Vbeta CDR3 sequencing of some 140 peripheral blood samples (more than 40 ophthalmopathy, 75 or so hyperthyroidism and 17 progressor patients) is reported in the paper. Prospective prediction of ophthalmopathy was tested in an independent validation cohort of 18 to 20 hyperthyroidism patients and around 16 patients who later progressed to ophthalmopathy. To identify TCR V-J signatures that set the groups apart, the researchers used a discovery cohort of 100 patients, made up of roughly 45 with Graves' ophthalmopathy and 57 with stable Graves' hyperthyroidism. The 75 to 100 discovery patients were randomly divided into training and test sets at a 7:3 ratio. In several Graves' hyperthyroidism patients, the study also compared T-cell repertoires from thyroid tissue with T-cell repertoires from blood.

Ophthalmopathy patients had moderately to severely active disease, with a Clinical Activity Score of 3 or more, a NOSPECS grade of 4 or more, and a disease duration of less than 3 months. Exclusion was applied to patients with uncontrolled infections, other autoimmune diseases, pregnancy or lactation. Diagnoses were established on the basis of clinical symptoms, serum thyroxine and TRAb, thyroid ultrasound, and orbital computed tomography. PBMCs were isolated from about 9.1 ml of fresh peripheral blood by Ficoll-Paque density gradient centrifugation. Total RNA was extracted using Trizol reagent, and RNA quality was assessed on an Agilent 2100 Bioanalyzer. Details on this clonotype: Its antigen is currently not known. No much larger clonotype is one base removed from it; base qualities were not supplied.

What the work shows at the level of the full study, not this receptor alone: No statistical method was used to set the sample size in advance, and investigators knew the group allocation. In cross-validation, a model built on a 13 V-J signature told ophthalmopathy apart from stable hyperthyroidism with 87.88% sensitivity and approximately 81% specificity, and in testing the same model reached 80%/75%. Most expanded thyroid clonotypes (frequency above 0.001) were also detected in blood, suggesting blood repertoires may reflect thyroid immune responses. In validation, the model predicted progression to ophthalmopathy a median of approximately 6.6 months before onset, with 70% to 71% sensitivity and just under 75% specificity.

Trimming takes 4 bases from V and 3 bases from J, and the germline ends sit 9 bases apart. The germline V gene encodes CDR1 MDHEN and CDR2 SYDVKM. Its CDR3 holds 14 amino acids, cysteine through phenylalanine. Only the CDR3 DNA is retained, 42 bases long and in frame from the first base. TCR beta CDR3 regions were amplified from RNA transcripts. For the first round of RT-PCR on the TCR CDR3, the HTBI primer set was used together with the Qiagen OneStep RT-PCR kit. The libraries were constructed in a second round of multiplex PCR and then size-selected and purified. Libraries were sequenced paired-end with 100 bp reads on an Illumina HiSeq2000. The study's own analysis went as follows. SOAPnuke was used to process the raw data, with reads discarded if the reads contained adapters or uncalled bases, had a mean Phred below 15, or lacked an exact constant-primer or identifier match. COPE v1.2.5 was used to merge the high-quality paired reads, and each unique nucleotide sequence was defined as a clonotype. Clonotypes were aligned to IMGT TRBV, TRBD and TRBJ reference segments using MiTCR v1.1. The analysis included only V-J combinations with a frequency above 0.0001, which together covered around 99% of the repertoires. The TCS score was defined as the ratio of F50 (clonal expansion) to E x V (chaos), calculated using BLOSUM62-based TCRdist between CDR3 peptides within each V-J. Welch's t-statistics and random forest reduced roughly 530 V-J features to roughly 13, which were used in a naive Bayes classifier (R e1071). Through fastp at Q25 and MiXCR, TCRdb rebuilt clones from the public reads, retaining in-frame beta chains. Under each unique CDR3 protein, matching rows form one entry showing the most common genes and DNA. TCRdb's processing, not the study's, gives the V and J calls here. Counted in this sample were 350,000 or so distinct CDR3 sequences; less than 20% of them appeared once. The ten most abundant clones make up around 16% of the sample.

Sequenced material: blood. The chain links TRBV28 with TRBJ2-2, with the D gene call left open. The TCR was taken from a woman aged 40 to 49 with Graves' ophthalmopathy. The DNA sequence follows: TGTGCCAGCAGTTCGCCTTGGGACACCGGGGAGCTGTTTTTT. Its amino acids are CASSSPWDTGELFF.